This is a list of T cell receptor beta chains from one sample in a study of blood T cell repertoires in COVID-19. Method: immunoSEQ multiplex PCR; TCRdb's copy keeps in-frame clones and lacks some. Here the sample spans about 73,000 clones, approximately 80% being singletons. The sample comprised peripheral blood. The receptors shown here come from a woman aged 70 to 79 with acute or convalescent COVID-19. The CDR3 runs from the conserved cysteine through the conserved F or W. The D gene is left open where the match is weak. Clone sizes are given selectively: once, few, many, or a class where the clone is expanded.

J | size | V | D | DNA | CDR3
TRBJ1-1 | - | TRBV9 | - | TGTGCCAGCAGCGTAGGAACTAGATTAATGAACACTGAAGCTTTCTTT | CASSVGTRLMNTEAFF
TRBJ2-1 | - | TRBV19 | TRBD2 | TGTGCCAGTAGTAGGACTAGTAACAATGAGCAGTTCTTC | CASSRTSNNEQFF
TRBJ2-7 | few | TRBV7-3 | - | TGTGCCAGCAGCTTTGGTAGCGGCAACTACGAGCAGTACTTC | CASSFGSGNYEQYF
TRBJ2-7 | - | TRBV7-9 | TRBD2 | TGTGCCAGCAGCTTATCCGGGACTACCAACGAGCAGTACTTC | CASSLSGTTNEQYF
TRBJ1-3 | - | TRBV9 | TRBD1 | TGTGCCAGCAGCCACTGGGGACAGGGAAGAGGAAACACCATATATTTT | CASSHWGQGRGNTIYF
TRBJ2-3 | - | TRBV5-4 | TRBD2 | TGTGCCAGCAGCTTGGTGCTAGCGGGAGGAAGTGATACGCAGTATTTT | CASSLVLAGGSDTQYF
TRBJ2-5 | - | TRBV9 | TRBD2 | TGTGCCAGCAGCGTAGCCAGCGGGGTCCAAGAGACCCAGTACTTC | CASSVASGVQETQYF
TRBJ1-5 | - | TRBV4-1 | - | TGCGCCAGCAGCCAAGAAGGTACAGGGCGACGGCAGCCCCAGCATTTT | CASSQEGTGRRQPQHF
TRBJ2-1 | - | TRBV5-4 | TRBD2 | TGTGCCAGCAGGGAGAGACTAGCGGACAATGAGCAGTTCTTC | CASRERLADNEQFF
TRBJ1-1 | - | TRBV12-3/TRBV12-4 | - | TGTGCCATAATGATGCAGGGTCAAACTGAAGCTTTCTTT | CAIMMQGQTEAFF
TRBJ1-2 | - | TRBV30 | - | TGTGCCTGGAGTTTCGGGGGGCCAGGGGTTGGCTACACCTTC | CAWSFGGPGVGYTF
TRBJ2-7 | - | TRBV5-1 | - | TGCGCCAGCAGCTTGGCCCTCGCGGTATCCTACGAGCAGTACTTC | CASSLALAVSYEQYF
TRBJ2-7 | - | TRBV24-1 | TRBD2 | TGTGCCACCAGTGATTTGGGACTAGCGACAGCCTCCTACGAGCAGTACTTC | CATSDLGLATASYEQYF
TRBJ2-3 | - | TRBV10-3 | - | TGTGCCGGGGGGGGCGGCACAGATACGCAGTATTTT | CAGGGGTDTQYF
TRBJ2-5 | - | TRBV11-2 | TRBD2 | TGTGCCAGCAGCTTATCGGGGACTAGCGGGAGTAGGGAGACCCAGTACTTC | CASSLSGTSGSRETQYF
TRBJ1-3 | few | TRBV6-5 | TRBD1 | TGTGCCAGCAGTAACCCCTCGGGACAGAGAAACACCATATATTTT | CASSNPSGQRNTIYF